This T cell receptor (beta chain) was obtained from a study of cytomegalovirus exposure and HLA in healthy donors. Study outcomes and limitations: Follow-up analysis seemed to connect common viral pathogens with several of the most significant clusters identified. The study flagged some 170 TCR beta chains as cytomegalovirus-associated.

The PCR used 60 Vbeta and 13 Jbeta primers. Assay: immunoSEQ multiplex PCR; the TCRdb copy retains only in-frame clones and omits some. The profile shows tens of thousands of clones, roughly 85% of them singletons. CDR3 length equals 14 residues. Germline V CDR1 and CDR2: SGHRS, YFSETQ. After removal of 0 bases from V and 5 bases from J, the junction contained 1 base not matched to a gene. A remark on this clone: Antigen unknown.

The donors gave bone marrow, and they were healthy. This clonotype originated in a man aged 30 to 45 in good health and CMV-seronegative. Material for sequencing was PBMCs. The genes are TRBV5-1 and TRBJ2-1, with 8 positions matching TRBD2. The CDR3 nucleotides read TGCGCCAGCAGCTTGGTGCGGGGGGACAATGAGCAGTTCTTC. Translating it yields CASSLVRGDNEQFF.